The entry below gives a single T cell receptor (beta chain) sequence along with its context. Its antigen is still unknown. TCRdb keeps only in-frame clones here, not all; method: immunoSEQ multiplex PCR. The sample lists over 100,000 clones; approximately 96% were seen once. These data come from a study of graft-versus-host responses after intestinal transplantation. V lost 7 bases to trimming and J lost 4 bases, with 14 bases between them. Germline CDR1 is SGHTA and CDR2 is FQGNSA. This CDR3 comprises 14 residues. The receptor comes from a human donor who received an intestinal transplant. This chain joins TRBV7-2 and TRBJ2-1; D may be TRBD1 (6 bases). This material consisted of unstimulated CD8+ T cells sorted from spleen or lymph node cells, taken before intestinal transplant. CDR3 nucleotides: TGTGCCAGCACCCTGGGGGACACATACAATGAGCAGTTCTTC. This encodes CASTLGDTYNEQFF.